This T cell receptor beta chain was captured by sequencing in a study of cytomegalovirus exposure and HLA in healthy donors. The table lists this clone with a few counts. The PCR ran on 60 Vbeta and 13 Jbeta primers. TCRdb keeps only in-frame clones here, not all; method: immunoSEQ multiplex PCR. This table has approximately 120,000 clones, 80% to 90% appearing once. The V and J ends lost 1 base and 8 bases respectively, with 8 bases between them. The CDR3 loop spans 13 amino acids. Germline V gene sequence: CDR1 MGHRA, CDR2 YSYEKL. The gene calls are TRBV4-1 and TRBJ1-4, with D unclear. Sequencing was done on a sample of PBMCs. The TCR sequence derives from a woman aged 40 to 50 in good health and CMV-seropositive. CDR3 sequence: CASSQVLSEKLFF. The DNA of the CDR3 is TGCGCCAGCAGCCAAGTATTATCCGAAAAACTGTTTTTT.